These 29 T cell receptor beta chains came from one sample sequenced in a study of T cell responses to AZD1222 COVID-19 vaccine. Libraries were prepared by immunoSEQ multiplex PCR; TCRdb keeps only in-frame clonotypes and omits some of them. Here the sample spans about 270,000 clones, 90% to 95% being singletons. The input for sequencing was peripheral blood, taken 28 days after the second AZD1222 dose. Every receptor here comes from an adult who received the AZD1222 COVID-19 vaccine.

CDR3 DNA: TGTGCCTGGAGTGGAGGGATCCGATATAATTCACCCCTCCACTTT. This gives the protein CAWSGGIRYNSPLHF. The chain combines TRBV30 with TRBJ1-6; D unclear. V lost 1 base and J lost 4, with 11 bases in between. Germline loops: CDR1 GTSNPN, CDR2 SVGIG (reference sequence). The CDR3 is made up of 15 amino acids.

The V call is TRBV7-9, the J call TRBJ2-1; D possibly corresponds to TRBD1 (5 bases). CDR3 length: 14 residues. Germline V gives CDR1 SEHNR, CDR2 FQNEAQ (reference sequence). The germline V and J ends were trimmed by 2 bases and 6 bases, with 11 bases remaining between them. Written as DNA, the CDR3 is TGTGCCAGCAGCTTATCAGGGTCCGGCAATGAGCAGTTCTTC. Its translation is CASSLSGSGNEQFF.

J is TRBJ2-1 and V is TRBV7-9, with D hard to call. Germline assignment: CDR1 SEHNR and CDR2 FQNEAQ (reference sequence). V was pared by 1 base and J by 9 bases, with 25 bases between. The CDR3 contains 18 residues. CDR3 coding DNA: TGTGCCAGCAGCTTAGTCAAAGGTTCAGTGCGGACGGCCGGTGAGCAGTTCTTC. This translates into CASSLVKGSVRTAGEQFF.

The chain uses TRBV24-1 and TRBJ2-2; D is unclear. The CDR3 is made up of 15 amino acids. Looked up from germline, CDR1 is KGHDR and CDR2 is SFDVKD. The V gene lost 3 bases and the J gene lost 4 bases, with 11 bases spanning the gap. The chain's CDR3 is CATSDPGRGTGELFF. The CDR3 DNA follows: TGTGCCACCAGTGATCCGGGCCGCGGCACCGGGGAGCTGTTTTTT.

A single count supports this clone. The J gene is TRBJ1-1, the V gene TRBV3-1 (or the pseudogene TRBV3-2); D gene ambiguous. CDR1 LGHDT and CDR2 YNNKEL come from the germline V gene (reference sequence). V was clipped by 5 bases and J by 1 base, with 11 bases between them. This CDR3 is 14 amino acids long. CDR3 in DNA: TGTGCCAGCAGCGTGAGTGAGCCGAACACTGAAGCTTTCTTT. Protein: CASSVSEPNTEAFF.

J is TRBJ2-4 and V is TRBV28, with TRBD2 as a possible D gene (6 bases). CDR1 is MDHEN and CDR2 is SYDVKM in the germline V gene. The CDR3 runs to 17 residues. The V end was cut by 4 bases, the J end by 1 base, with 17 bases between. The CDR3 here is CASSSRGGKGAKNIQYF. The CDR3 DNA sequence: TGTGCCAGCAGTTCCAGAGGAGGGAAAGGGGCCAAAAACATTCAGTACTTC. The complete variable domain, with remaining parts taken from reference TRBV28 and TRBJ2-4, reads DVKVTQSSRYLVKRTGEKVFLECVQDMDHENMFWYRQDPGLGLRLIYFSYDVKMKEKGDIPEGYSVSREKKERFSLILESASTNQTSMYLCASSSRGGKGAKNIQYFGAGTRLSVL.

The chain has TRBV7-3 and TRBJ1-1; D perhaps matches TRBD1 (5 bases). CDR3 length: 18 amino acids. Germline CDR1 SGHTA, CDR2 FQGTGA. Trimming removed 1 base at V and 4 bases at J, with 22 bases between. CDR3 amino acids: CASSLNPPQQGLLTEAFF. CDR3 bases: TGTGCCAGCAGCTTAAATCCTCCCCAGCAGGGTCTACTCACTGAAGCTTTCTTT.

The chain links TRBV2 to TRBJ2-5; no clear D gene. The CDR3 extends over 14 amino acids. The germline CDR1 and CDR2 sequences are SNHLY and FYNNEI. The germline V and J ends were trimmed by 10 bases and 2 bases, with 17 bases remaining between them. CDR3 sequence reads: CATLTGGAQETQYF. DNA of the CDR3: TGTGCCACCTTAACGGGCGGAGCGCAAGAGACCCAGTACTTC.

The V gene is TRBV5-8, the J gene TRBJ1-1; a possible D gene is TRBD1 (5 bases). The CDR3 has 14 amino acids. V lost 1 base to trimming and J lost 1 base, with 8 bases between them. Germline V gives CDR1 SGHTS, CDR2 YDEGEE. The DNA for the CDR3 is TGTGCCAGCAGCTTGAAAGGGGCGAACACTGAAGCTTTCTTT. This translates into CASSLKGANTEAFF.

The V and J genes are TRBV28 and TRBJ2-7; 7 positions match TRBD2. With 3 bases clipped from V and 5 bases from J, the junction kept 1 base outside the gene matches. CDR3 length equals 12 residues. CDR1 is MDHEN and CDR2 is SYDVKM in the germline V gene. CDR3 loop: CASSFSGDEQYF. The CDR3 DNA sequence: TGTGCCAGCAGTTTCAGCGGGGACGAGCAGTACTTC.

CDR3 protein: CASEPQGGGYTF. CDR3 sequence (DNA): TGTGCCAGTGAACCCCAGGGTGGAGGCTACACCTTC. The V and J genes are TRBV19 and TRBJ1-2, with a weak D call TRBD1 (5 bases). CDR1 LNHDA and CDR2 SQIVND come from the germline V gene (reference sequence). The CDR3 sequence is 12 residues long. V was shortened by 8 bases and J by 8 bases, with 15 bases between the two germline ends.

The genes are TRBV15 and TRBJ1-1; a weak D match, TRBD1 (5 bases). This CDR3 spans 16 amino acids. Deletions cut 0 bases from V and 6 bases from J, with 17 bases between. Looked up from germline, CDR1 is LNHNV and CDR2 is YYDKDF (reference sequence). The CDR3 DNA reads TGTGCCACCAGCAGAGATTCAGCAGGGAGGGCTGCTGAAGCTTTCTTT. It specifies CATSRDSAGRAAEAFF. Based on the CDR3 plus reference TRBV15 and TRBJ1-1, the full variable domain is DAMVIQNPRYQVTQFGKPVTLSCSQTLNHNVMYWYQQKSSQAPKLLFHYYDKDFNNEADTPDNFQSRRPNTSFCFLDIRSPGLGDTAMYLCATSRDSAGRAAEAFFGQGTRLTVV.

The genes are TRBV21-1 and TRBJ1-6. TRBV21-1 is annotated as a pseudogene. The CDR3 has 12 amino acids. Here the CDR3 DNA reads TGTGCCAGCCAGAGGGGGGACTCACCCCTCCACTTT. It is translated as CASQRGDSPLHF.

This clone occurred once. The J gene is TRBJ2-7, the V gene TRBV5-1; 8 bases align to TRBD2. With V trimmed by 1 base and J by 0 bases, 3 bases remained unmatched. This CDR3 is 15 amino acids long. In germline, CDR1 is SGHRS, CDR2 YFSETQ. CDR3 bases: TGCGCCAGCAGCTTGATTAGCGGGGACTCCTACGAGCAGTACTTC. Translating gives CASSLISGDSYEQYF.

The rearrangement joins TRBV6-4 to TRBJ1-4, with 11 nucleotides matching TRBD1. Trimming took 6 bases from V and 8 from J; bases not matched to a gene: 5. This CDR3 is 14 amino acids long. The V gene's germline CDR1 is MRHNA and CDR2 SNTAGT. CDR3 DNA sequence: TGTGCCAGCAGCTGGACAGGGGGCAAGGAAAAACTGTTTTTT. Its protein is CASSWTGGKEKLFF.

The chain combines TRBV7-3 with TRBJ2-1; possibly TRBD2 for D (6 bases). The CDR3 contains 16 residues. V was cut by 4 bases and J by 4 bases, with 17 bases left in between. CDR1 SGHTA and CDR2 FQGTGA come from the germline V gene. The CDR3 sequence: CASSSGLGKGYNEQFF. The DNA of the CDR3 is TGTGCCAGCAGCTCGGGACTGGGGAAGGGTTACAATGAGCAGTTCTTC.

This rearrangement joins TRBV2 to TRBJ2-3; 10 nucleotides line up with TRBD1. The CDR3 extends over 15 amino acids. Germline-derived CDR1 and CDR2 are SNHLY and FYNNEI. After removal of 6 bases from V and 2 bases from J, the junction contained 5 bases not matched to a gene. For the CDR3, the DNA is TGTGCCAGCAGCAGGGACAGGGGTGACACAGATACGCAGTATTTT. As protein: CASSRDRGDTDTQYF.

The V gene is TRBV7-9, the J gene TRBJ1-1; D gene uncertain. The CDR3 runs 11 residues. V lost 5 bases to trimming and J lost 9 bases, with 10 bases between them. Germline values: CDR1 SEHNR, CDR2 FQNEAQ (reference sequence). CDR3 DNA: TGTGCCAGCAGCCCCACGGGGAAAGCTTTCTTT. Its translation is CASSPTGKAFF.

The V gene is TRBV5-1, the J gene TRBJ1-6, with 9 bases aligning to TRBD1. This CDR3 is built from 16 residues. The V and J ends lost 1 base and 5 bases, in that order; junction bases with no gene match: 4. The germline V gene has CDR1 SGHRS and CDR2 YFSETQ. The CDR3 loop is CASSLTGGINNSPLHF. The CDR3, as DNA: TGCGCCAGCAGCTTGACAGGGGGCATCAATAATTCACCCCTCCACTTT.

The chain joins TRBV19 to TRBJ2-3; 10 positions agree with TRBD2. V lost 10 bases, J lost 2 bases, and 6 bases stayed unmatched. CDR1 LNHDA and CDR2 SQIVND come from the germline V gene (reference sequence). The CDR3 length is 14 residues. The CDR3 loop reads CATRTSGTTDTQYF. CDR3 in DNA: TGTGCCACAAGGACTAGCGGTACCACAGATACGCAGTATTTT.

This CDR3 reads CASSPDIMNTEAFF. Here the CDR3 DNA reads TGTGCCAGCTCCCCCGACATCATGAACACTGAAGCTTTCTTT. The rearrangement joins TRBV18 to TRBJ1-1; D is undetermined. V was shortened by 6 bases and J by 0 bases, with 11 bases between the two germline ends. CDR1 is KGHSH, CDR2 LQKENI, per germline. The CDR3 spans 14 residues.

The chain employs TRBV10-3 and TRBJ1-3; unclear D gene. Trimming pared 7 bases from V and 0 bases from J, leaving 7 bases between. This CDR3 has 13 residues. Germline V lookup: CDR1 ENHRY, CDR2 SYGVKD. The CDR3 spells CAIMNSSGNTIYF. The CDR3 DNA is TGTGCCATCATGAATTCCTCTGGAAACACCATATATTTT.

This chain connects TRBV3-1 (or the pseudogene TRBV3-2) to TRBJ1-5, with unresolved D. CDR1 LGHDT and CDR2 YNNKEL come from the germline V gene (reference sequence). This CDR3 has 14 residues. V shed 4 bases and J shed 6 bases, with 13 bases lying between them. The CDR3 reads CASSPGQVIQPQHF. In DNA form, the CDR3 reads TGTGCCAGCAGCCCTGGGCAGGTAATTCAGCCCCAGCATTTT.

In its sample, this clone was seen once. This chain uses TRBV30 with TRBJ2-3, with TRBD2 identical over 8 bases. Germline V gives CDR1 GTSNPN, CDR2 SVGIG (reference sequence). V shed 5 bases and J 2 bases; nucleotides not matched to a gene: 9. The CDR3 is 15 amino acids. CDR3 amino acids: CAWAMGLGPTDTQYF. CDR3 in DNA: TGTGCCTGGGCAATGGGACTAGGCCCCACAGATACGCAGTATTTT.

The J gene is TRBJ2-7, the V gene TRBV9, with TRBD1 identical over 8 bases. J lost 3 bases, V lost 0 bases, and 11 bases had no gene match. CDR3 size: 17 residues. Germline V gene data show CDR1 as SGDLS and CDR2 as YYNGEE. This CDR3 reads CASSVGTTDRGYYEQYF. The CDR3, as DNA: TGTGCCAGCAGCGTAGGAACAACAGACAGGGGTTACTACGAGCAGTACTTC. The full variable domain, completed using reference TRBV9 and TRBJ2-7, is DSGVTQTPKHLITATGQRVTLRCSPRSGDLSVYWYQQSLDQGLQFLIQYYNGEERAKGNILERFSAQQFPDLHSELNLSSLELGDSALYFCASSVGTTDRGYYEQYFGPGTRLTVT.

The rearrangement links TRBV9 to TRBJ2-1; 9 bases agree with TRBD2. Germline lookup yields CDR1 SGDLS and CDR2 YYNGEE. The CDR3 is 16 residues long. After removal of 1 base from V and 6 bases from J, the junction contained 8 bases not matched to a gene. This chain's CDR3 is CASSVSSGRRPNEQFF. CDR3 nucleotide sequence: TGTGCCAGCAGCGTAAGTAGCGGGAGACGTCCCAATGAGCAGTTCTTC.

The table lists this clone with a count of one. The rearrangement joins TRBV18 to TRBJ1-5; 10 bases are a match to TRBD1. CDR3 length equals 14 residues. Germline V CDR1 and CDR2: KGHSH, LQKENI. Trimming removed 5 bases from V and 7 bases from J; junction bases left unmatched: 5. This CDR3 is CASSEGQGPQPQHF. The CDR3, as DNA: TGTGCCAGCTCAGAGGGACAGGGGCCCCAGCCCCAGCATTTT.

CDR3 sequence: CASSLDRVSGNTIYF. Written as DNA, the CDR3 is TGTGCCAGCAGCTTAGACCGGGTCTCTGGAAACACCATATATTTT. The V call is TRBV11-2, the J call TRBJ1-3; D gene unclear. The CDR3 has 15 amino acids. CDR1 is SGHAT and CDR2 is FQNNGV in the germline V gene. V shed 0 bases and J shed 0 bases, with 6 bases lying between them.

The chain combines TRBV9 with TRBJ1-2; 7 nucleotides line up with TRBD1. CDR1 SGDLS and CDR2 YYNGEE come from the germline V gene. There are 13 residues in the CDR3. The J segment lost 7 bases and the V segment lost 3 bases, leaving 6 bases of the junction unmatched. DNA for the CDR3: TGTGCCAGCAGCGCCCAAGACAGGGTTGGCTACACCTTC. Translating it yields CASSAQDRVGYTF.